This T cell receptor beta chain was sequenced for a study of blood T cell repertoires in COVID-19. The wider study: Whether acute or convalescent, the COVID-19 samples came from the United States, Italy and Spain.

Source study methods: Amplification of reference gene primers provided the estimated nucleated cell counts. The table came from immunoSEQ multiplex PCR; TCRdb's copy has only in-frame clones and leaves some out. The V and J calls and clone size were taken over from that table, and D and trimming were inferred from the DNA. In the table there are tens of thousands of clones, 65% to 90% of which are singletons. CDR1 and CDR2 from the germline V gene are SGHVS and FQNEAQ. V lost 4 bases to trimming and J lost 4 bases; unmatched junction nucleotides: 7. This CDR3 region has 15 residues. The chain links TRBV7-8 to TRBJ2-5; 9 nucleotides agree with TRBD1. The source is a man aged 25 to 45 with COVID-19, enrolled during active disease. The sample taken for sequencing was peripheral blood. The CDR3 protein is CASSSQQGAIETQYF. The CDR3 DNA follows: TGTGCCAGCAGCTCGCAACAGGGGGCGATAGAGACCCAGTACTTC.